Listed here is a single T cell receptor (beta chain). As yet, its antigen is unknown. This entry comes from a study of graft-versus-host responses after intestinal transplantation. Study details: Transplant types were multivisceral, liver-intestinal, or isolated intestinal. Once they had received anti-thymocyte globulin induction, all recipients took tacrolimus and steroids for around 3 years.

Some clones are missing from TCRdb's copy, which holds only in-frame ones; the method was immunoSEQ multiplex PCR. The sample records approximately 20,000 clones, about 91% being singletons. CDR3 length: 14 residues. From germline, CDR1 is KGHSH and CDR2 LQKENI. With 4 bases clipped from V and 2 bases from J, the junction kept 4 bases outside the gene matches. Study-wide results and limits: The highest levels of circulating GvH clones went along with early declines in HvG clones after transplant.

The genes are TRBV18 and TRBJ2-7; 8 bases line up with TRBD1. Sequencing used PBMCs, obtained approximately 65 days after intestinal transplantation. This sequence originates from a human patient who received an intestinal transplant, so some T cells may come from the graft donor. CDR3 sequence (DNA): TGTGCCAGCTCACGCGGACAGGGTACCTACGAGCAGTACTTC. Protein product: CASSRGQGTYEQYF.